This T cell receptor (beta chain) emerged from a study of blood T cell repertoires in COVID-19. The protocol was immunoSEQ multiplex PCR, while the TCRdb copy is restricted to in-frame clones and leaves out a portion. The sample carries under 300,000 clones, more than 75% recorded once. V lost 4 bases, J lost 3 bases, and 4 bases stayed unmatched. The CDR3 has 18 residues. CDR1 is SGHDN, CDR2 FVKESK, per germline. Material: peripheral blood. The chain links TRBV14 to TRBJ2-6; 15 positions agree with TRBD2. This TCR was recovered from a middle-aged woman who had recovered from COVID-19. CDR3 loop: CASSPGTSGRYGANVLTF. CDR3 DNA sequence: TGTGCCAGCAGCCCAGGGACTAGCGGGAGGTATGGGGCCAACGTCCTGACTTTC.